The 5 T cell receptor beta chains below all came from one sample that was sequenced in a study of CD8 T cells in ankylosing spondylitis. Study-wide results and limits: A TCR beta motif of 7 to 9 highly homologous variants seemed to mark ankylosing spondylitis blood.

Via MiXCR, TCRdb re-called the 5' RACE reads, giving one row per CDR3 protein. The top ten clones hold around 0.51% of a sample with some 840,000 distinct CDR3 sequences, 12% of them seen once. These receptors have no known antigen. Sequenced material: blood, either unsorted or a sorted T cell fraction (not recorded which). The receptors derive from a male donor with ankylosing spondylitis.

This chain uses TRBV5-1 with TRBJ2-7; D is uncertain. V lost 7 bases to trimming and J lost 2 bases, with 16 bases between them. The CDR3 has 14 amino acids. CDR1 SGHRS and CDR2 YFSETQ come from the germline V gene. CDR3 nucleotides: TGCGCCAGCGGGAAAGGCAGCCCAACCTACGAGCAGTACTTC. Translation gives CASGKGSPTYEQYF.

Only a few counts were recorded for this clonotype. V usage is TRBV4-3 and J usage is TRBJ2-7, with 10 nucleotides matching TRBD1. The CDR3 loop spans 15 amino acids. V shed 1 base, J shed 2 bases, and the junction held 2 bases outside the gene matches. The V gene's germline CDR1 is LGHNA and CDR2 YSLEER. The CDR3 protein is CASSQGQGATYEQYF. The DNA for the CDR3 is TGCGCCAGCAGCCAAGGACAGGGGGCGACCTACGAGCAGTACTTC.

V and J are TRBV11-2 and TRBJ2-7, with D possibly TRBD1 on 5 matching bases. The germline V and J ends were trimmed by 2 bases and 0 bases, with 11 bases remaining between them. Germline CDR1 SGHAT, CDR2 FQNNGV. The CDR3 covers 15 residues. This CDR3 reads CASSLRTRSSYEQYF. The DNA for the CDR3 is TGTGCCAGCAGCTTAAGGACAAGGAGCTCCTACGAGCAGTACTTC.

CDR3 loop: CASSSISSGTYEQYF. The CDR3 nucleotides are TGCGCCAGCAGCTCCATCTCTAGCGGAACCTACGAGCAGTACTTC. The chain employs TRBV5-1 and TRBJ2-7; 7 bases align to TRBD2. CDR3 size: 15 residues. Germline assignment: CDR1 SGHRS and CDR2 YFSETQ. Trimming removed 3 bases from V and 2 bases from J; junction bases left unmatched: 8.

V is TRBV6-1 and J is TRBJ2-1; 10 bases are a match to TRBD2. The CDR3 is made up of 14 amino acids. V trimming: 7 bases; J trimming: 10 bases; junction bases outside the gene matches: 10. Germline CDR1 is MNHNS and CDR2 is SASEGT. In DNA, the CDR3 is TGTGCCAGCATCCCGGGACTAGCGAGAATCGAGCAGTTCTTC. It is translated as CASIPGLARIEQFF.